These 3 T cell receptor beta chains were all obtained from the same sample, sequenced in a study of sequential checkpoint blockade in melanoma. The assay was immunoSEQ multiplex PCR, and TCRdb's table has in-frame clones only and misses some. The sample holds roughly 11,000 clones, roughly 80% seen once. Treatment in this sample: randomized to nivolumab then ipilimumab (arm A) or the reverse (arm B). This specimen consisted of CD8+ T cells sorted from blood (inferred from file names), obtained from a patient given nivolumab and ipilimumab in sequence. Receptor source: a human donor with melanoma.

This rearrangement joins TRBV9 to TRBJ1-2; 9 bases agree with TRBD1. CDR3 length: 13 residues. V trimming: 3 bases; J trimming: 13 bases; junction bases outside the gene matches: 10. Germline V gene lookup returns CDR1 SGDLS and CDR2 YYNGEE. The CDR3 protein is CASSGSGTGPATF. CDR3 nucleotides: TGTGCCAGCAGCGGATCCGGGACAGGGCCCGCCACCTTC.

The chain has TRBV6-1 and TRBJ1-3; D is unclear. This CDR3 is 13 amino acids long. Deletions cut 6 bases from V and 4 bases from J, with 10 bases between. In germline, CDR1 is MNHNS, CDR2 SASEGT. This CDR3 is CASRERDGNTIYF. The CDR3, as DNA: TGTGCCAGCAGAGAGCGCGACGGAAACACCATATATTTT.

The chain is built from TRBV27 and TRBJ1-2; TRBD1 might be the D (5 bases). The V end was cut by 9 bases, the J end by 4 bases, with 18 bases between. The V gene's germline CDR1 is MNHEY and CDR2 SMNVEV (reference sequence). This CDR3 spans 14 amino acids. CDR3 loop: CASRVTGYGYGYTF. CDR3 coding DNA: TGTGCCAGTCGCGTCACAGGTTATGGCTATGGCTACACCTTC.